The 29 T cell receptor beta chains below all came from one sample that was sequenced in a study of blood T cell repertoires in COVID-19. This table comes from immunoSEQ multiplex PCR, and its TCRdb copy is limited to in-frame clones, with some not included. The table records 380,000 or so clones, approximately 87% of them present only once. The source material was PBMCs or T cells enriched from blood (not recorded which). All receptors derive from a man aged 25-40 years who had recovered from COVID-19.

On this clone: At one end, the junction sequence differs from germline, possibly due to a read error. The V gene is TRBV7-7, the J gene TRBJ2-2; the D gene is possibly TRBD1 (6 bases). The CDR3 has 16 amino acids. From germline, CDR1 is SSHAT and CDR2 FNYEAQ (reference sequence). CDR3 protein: CASSILRTDNTGELFF. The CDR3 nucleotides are TGTGCTAGCAGCATTCTACGGACAGATAACACCGGGGAGCTGTTTTTT. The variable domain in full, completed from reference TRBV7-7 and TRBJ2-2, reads GAGVSQSPRYKVTKRGQDVTLRCDPISSHATLYWYQQALGQGPEFLTYFNYEAQPDKSGLPSDRFSAERPEGSISTLTIQRTEQRDSAMYRCASSILRTDNTGELFFGEGSRLTVL.

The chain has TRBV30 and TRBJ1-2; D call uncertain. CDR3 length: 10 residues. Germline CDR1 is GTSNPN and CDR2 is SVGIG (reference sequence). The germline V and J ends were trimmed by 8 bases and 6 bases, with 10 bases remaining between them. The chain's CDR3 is CAALLHGYTF. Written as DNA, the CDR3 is TGTGCCGCCTTACTCCATGGCTACACCTTC.

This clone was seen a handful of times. The chain's CDR3 is CASSESGTTGELFF. The CDR3 DNA follows: TGTGCCAGCAGTGAAAGCGGAACCACCGGGGAGCTGTTTTTT. The chain couples TRBV6-1 to TRBJ2-2, with D perhaps matching TRBD2 (5 bases). V dropped 2 bases and J dropped 4 bases, with 8 bases sitting between them. The V gene's germline CDR1 is MNHNS and CDR2 SASEGT. This CDR3 spans 14 amino acids.

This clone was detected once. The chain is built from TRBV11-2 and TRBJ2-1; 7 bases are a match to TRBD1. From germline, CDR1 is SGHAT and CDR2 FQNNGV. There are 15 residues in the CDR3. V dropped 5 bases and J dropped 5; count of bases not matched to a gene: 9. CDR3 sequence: CASSLAQGGHNEQFF. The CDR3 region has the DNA TGTGCCAGCAGCCTAGCCCAAGGGGGCCACAATGAGCAGTTCTTC.

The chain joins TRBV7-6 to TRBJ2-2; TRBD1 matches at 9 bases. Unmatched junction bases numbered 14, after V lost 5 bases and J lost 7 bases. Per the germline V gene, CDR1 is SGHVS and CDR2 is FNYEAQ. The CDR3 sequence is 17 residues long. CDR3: CASSPVGTGKEDGELFF. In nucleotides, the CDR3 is TGTGCCAGCAGCCCCGTCGGGACAGGGAAAGAGGACGGGGAGCTGTTTTTT.

The CDR3 region is CSVRQSGNTIYF. For the CDR3, the DNA is TGCAGCGTTAGACAGTCTGGAAACACCATATATTTT. The V gene is TRBV29-1, the J gene TRBJ1-3, with D perhaps TRBD1 (5 bases). Trimming took off 5 bases at V and 1 base at J, with 6 bases between the two ends. The CDR3 length is 12 residues. Germline V lookup: CDR1 SQVTM, CDR2 ANQGSEA.

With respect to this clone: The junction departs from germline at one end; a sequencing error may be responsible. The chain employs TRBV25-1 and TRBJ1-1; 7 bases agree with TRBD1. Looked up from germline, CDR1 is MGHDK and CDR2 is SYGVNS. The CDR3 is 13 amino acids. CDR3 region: CASSESRTGPDLF. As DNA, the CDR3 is TGTGCCAGCAGTGAATCCCGGACAGGACCTGATCTTTTT.

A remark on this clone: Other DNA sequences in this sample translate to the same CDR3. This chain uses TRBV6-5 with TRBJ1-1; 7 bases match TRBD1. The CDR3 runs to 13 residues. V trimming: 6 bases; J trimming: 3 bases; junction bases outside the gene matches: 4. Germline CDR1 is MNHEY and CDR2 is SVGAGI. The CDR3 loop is CASSLQGYTEAFF. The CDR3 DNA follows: TGTGCCAGCAGCCTACAGGGGTACACTGAAGCTTTCTTT.

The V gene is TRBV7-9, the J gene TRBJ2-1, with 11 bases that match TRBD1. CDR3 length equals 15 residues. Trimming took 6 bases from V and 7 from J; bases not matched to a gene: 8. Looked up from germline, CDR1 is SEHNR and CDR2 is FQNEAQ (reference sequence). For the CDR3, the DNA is TGTGCCAGCAGGACGGGGACAGGGGGTGGAAATGAGCAGTTCTTC. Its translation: CASRTGTGGGNEQFF.

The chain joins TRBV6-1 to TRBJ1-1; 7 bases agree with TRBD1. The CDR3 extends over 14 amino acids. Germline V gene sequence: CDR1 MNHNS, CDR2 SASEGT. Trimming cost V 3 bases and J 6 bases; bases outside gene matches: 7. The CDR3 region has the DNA TGTGCCAGCAGTGACAGACAGGGCCTCCCTGAAGCTTTCTTT. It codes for CASSDRQGLPEAFF.

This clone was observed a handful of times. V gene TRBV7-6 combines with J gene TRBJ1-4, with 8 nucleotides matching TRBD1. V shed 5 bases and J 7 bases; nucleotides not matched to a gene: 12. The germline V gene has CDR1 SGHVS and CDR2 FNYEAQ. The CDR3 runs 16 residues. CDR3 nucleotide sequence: TGTGCCAGCAGCCTTAATGGACAGGGATCTCTTGAAAAACTGTTTTTT. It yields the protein CASSLNGQGSLEKLFF.

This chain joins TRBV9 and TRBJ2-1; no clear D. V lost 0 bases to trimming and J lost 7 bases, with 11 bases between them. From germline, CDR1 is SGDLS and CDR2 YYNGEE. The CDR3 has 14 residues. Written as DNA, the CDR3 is TGTGCCAGCAGCGTAGACGGGTTTGGGAATGAGCAGTTCTTC. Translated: CASSVDGFGNEQFF.

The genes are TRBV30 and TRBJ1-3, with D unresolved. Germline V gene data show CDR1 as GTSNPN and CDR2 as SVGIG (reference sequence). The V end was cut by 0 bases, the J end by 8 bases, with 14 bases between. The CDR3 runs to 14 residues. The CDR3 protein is CAWSVGTGGHTIYF. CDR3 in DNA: TGTGCCTGGAGTGTAGGCACGGGAGGGCACACCATATATTTT.

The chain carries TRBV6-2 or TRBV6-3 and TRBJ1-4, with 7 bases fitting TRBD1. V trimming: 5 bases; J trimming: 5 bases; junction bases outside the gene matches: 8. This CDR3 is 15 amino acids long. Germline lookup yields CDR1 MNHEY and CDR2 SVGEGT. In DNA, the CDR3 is TGTGCCAGCAGTCCGGACAGGTCTCTGAATGAAAAACTGTTTTTT. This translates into CASSPDRSLNEKLFF.

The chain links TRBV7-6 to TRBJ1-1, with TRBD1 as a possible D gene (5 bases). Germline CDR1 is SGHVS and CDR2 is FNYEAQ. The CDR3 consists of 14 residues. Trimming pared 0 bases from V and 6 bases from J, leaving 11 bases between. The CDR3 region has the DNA TGTGCCAGCAGCTTAGCGCAGGGAGGAGCTGAAGCTTTCTTT. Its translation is CASSLAQGGAEAFF.

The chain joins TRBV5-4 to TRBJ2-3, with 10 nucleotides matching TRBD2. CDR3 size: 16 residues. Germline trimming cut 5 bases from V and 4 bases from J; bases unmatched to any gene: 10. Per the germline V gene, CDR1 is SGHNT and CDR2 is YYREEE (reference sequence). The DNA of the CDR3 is TGTGCCAGCAGAAACAAGGGGCTAGCGGGGGCAGATACGCAGTATTTT. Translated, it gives CASRNKGLAGADTQYF.

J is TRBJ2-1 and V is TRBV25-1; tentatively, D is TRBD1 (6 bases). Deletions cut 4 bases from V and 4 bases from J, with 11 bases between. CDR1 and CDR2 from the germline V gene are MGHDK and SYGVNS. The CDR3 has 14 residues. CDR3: CASSGSRGYNEQFF. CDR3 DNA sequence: TGTGCCAGCAGTGGGTCCAGGGGATACAATGAGCAGTTCTTC.

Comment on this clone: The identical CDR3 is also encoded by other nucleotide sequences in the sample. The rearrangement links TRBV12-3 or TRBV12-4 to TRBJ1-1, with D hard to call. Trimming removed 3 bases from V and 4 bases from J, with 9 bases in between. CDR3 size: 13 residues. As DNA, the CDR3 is TGTGCCAGCAGTTTGTATAGTGGCACTGAAGCTTTCTTT. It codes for CASSLYSGTEAFF.

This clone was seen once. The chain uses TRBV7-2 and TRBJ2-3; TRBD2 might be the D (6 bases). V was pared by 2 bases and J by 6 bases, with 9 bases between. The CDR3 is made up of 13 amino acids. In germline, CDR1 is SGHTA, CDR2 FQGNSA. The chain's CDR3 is CASSLYGGDTQYF. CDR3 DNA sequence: TGTGCCAGCAGCTTATACGGGGGTGATACGCAGTATTTT.

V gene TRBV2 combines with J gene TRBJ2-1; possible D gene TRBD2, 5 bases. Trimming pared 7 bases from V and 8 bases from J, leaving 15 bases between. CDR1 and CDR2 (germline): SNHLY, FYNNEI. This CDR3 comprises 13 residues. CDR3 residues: CASNGHTRDEQFF. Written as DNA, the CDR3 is TGTGCCAGCAACGGCCACACGAGGGATGAGCAGTTCTTC.

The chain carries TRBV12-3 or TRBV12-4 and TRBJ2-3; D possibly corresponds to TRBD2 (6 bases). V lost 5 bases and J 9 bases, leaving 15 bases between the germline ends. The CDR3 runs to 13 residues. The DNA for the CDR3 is TGTGCCAGCAGTCCGGGACTCCCCAGAACGCAGTATTTT. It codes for CASSPGLPRTQYF.

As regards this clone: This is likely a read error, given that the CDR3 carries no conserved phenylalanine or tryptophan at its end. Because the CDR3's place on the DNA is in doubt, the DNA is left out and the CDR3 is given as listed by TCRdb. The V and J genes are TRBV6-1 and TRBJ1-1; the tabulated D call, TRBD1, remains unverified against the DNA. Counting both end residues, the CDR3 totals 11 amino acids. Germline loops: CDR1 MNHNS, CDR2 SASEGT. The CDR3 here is CASSEVTEALV.

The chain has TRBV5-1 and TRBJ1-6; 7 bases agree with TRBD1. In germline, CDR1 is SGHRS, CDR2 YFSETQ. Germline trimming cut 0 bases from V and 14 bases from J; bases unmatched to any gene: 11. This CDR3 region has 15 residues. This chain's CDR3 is CASSLGVEGAWALHF. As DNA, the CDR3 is TGCGCCAGCAGCTTGGGTGTAGAGGGGGCTTGGGCCCTCCACTTT.

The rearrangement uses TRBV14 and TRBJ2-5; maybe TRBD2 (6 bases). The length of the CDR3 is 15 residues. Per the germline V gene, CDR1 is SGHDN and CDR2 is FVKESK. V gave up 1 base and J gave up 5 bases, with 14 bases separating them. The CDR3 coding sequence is TGTGCCAGCAGCCAAGTGCGGGGAGTAGCCGAGACCCAGTACTTC. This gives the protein CASSQVRGVAETQYF. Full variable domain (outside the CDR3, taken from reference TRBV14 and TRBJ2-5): EAGVTQFPSHSVIEKGQTVTLRCDPISGHDNLYWYRRVMGKEIKFLLHFVKESKQDESGMPNNRFLAERTGGTYSTLKVQPAELEDSGVYFCASSQVRGVAETQYFGPGTRLLVL.

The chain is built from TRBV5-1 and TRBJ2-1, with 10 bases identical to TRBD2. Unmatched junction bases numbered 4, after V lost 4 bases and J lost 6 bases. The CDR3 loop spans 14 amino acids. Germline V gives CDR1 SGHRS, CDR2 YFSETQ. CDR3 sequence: CASSRTSGFNEQFF. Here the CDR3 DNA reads TGCGCCAGCAGCCGGACTAGCGGTTTCAATGAGCAGTTCTTC.

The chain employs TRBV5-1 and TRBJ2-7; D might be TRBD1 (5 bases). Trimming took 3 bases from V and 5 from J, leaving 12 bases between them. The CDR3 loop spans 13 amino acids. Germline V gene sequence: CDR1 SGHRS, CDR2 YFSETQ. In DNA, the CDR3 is TGCGCCAGCAGCTCTTTAGACAGCCACGAGCAGTACTTC. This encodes CASSSLDSHEQYF.

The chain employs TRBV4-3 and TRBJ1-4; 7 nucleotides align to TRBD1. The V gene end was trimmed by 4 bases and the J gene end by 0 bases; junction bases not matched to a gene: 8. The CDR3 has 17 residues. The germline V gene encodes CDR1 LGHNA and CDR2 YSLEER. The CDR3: CASSPYYGTATNEKLFF. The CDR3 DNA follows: TGCGCCAGCAGCCCCTATTACGGGACAGCAACTAATGAAAAACTGTTTTTT.

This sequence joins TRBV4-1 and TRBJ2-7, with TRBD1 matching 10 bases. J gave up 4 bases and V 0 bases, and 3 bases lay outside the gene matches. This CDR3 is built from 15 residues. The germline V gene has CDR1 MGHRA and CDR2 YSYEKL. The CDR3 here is CASSQDGTGDYEQYF. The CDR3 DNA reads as TGCGCCAGCAGCCAAGACGGGACAGGGGATTACGAGCAGTACTTC.

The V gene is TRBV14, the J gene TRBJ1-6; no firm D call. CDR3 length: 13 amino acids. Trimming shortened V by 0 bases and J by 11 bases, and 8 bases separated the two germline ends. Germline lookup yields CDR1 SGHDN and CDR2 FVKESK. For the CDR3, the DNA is TGTGCCAGCAGCCAAGAAGCGGGCACACCCCTCCACTTT. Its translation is CASSQEAGTPLHF.